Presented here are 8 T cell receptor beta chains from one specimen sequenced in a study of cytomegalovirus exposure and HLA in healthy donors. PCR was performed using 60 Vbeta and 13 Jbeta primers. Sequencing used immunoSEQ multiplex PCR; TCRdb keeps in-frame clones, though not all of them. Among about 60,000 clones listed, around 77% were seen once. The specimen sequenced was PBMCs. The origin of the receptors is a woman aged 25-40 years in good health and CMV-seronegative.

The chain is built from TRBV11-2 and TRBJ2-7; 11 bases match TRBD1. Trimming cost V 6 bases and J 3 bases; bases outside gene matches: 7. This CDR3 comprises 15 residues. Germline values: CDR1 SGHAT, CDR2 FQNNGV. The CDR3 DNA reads TGTGCCAGCAGACTGCCCGGGACAGGGGGCTACGAGCAGTACTTC. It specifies CASRLPGTGGYEQYF.

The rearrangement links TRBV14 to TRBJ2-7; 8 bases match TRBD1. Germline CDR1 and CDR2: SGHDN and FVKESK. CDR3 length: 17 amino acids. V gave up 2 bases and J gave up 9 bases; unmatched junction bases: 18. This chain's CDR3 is CASSQFPPGTGVMGQYF. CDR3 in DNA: TGTGCCAGCAGCCAATTTCCGCCCGGGACAGGAGTAATGGGGCAGTACTTC.

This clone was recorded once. The DNA of the CDR3 is TGTGCCAGCAGTGAGGGGACAGGGCCAGGGTATGGCTACACCTTC. Translating it yields CASSEGTGPGYGYTF. The chain employs TRBV25-1 and TRBJ1-2; 9 positions agree with TRBD1. The CDR3 consists of 15 residues. Losses at the gene ends were 3 bases for V and 5 bases for J; bases not matched to a gene: 7. In germline, CDR1 is MGHDK, CDR2 SYGVNS.

The CDR3 reads CASSFWTDNEQFF. As DNA, the CDR3 is TGTGCCAGCAGCTTCTGGACAGACAATGAGCAGTTCTTC. The V call is TRBV7-8, the J call TRBJ2-1; weak D call: TRBD1 (6 bases). This CDR3 is 13 amino acids long. Per the germline V gene, CDR1 is SGHVS and CDR2 is FQNEAQ. Deletions cut 3 bases from V and 5 bases from J, with 8 bases between.

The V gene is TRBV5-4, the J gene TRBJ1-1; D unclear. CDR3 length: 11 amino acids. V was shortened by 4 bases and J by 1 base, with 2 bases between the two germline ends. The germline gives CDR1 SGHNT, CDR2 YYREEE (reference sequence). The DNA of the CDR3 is TGTGCCAGCAGCCAGAACACTGAAGCTTTCTTT. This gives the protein CASSQNTEAFF.

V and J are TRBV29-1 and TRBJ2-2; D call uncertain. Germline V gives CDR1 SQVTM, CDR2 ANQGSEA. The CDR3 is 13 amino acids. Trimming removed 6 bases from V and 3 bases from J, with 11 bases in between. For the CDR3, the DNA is TGCAGCGTCCGTGCTATTTACACCGGGGAGCTGTTTTTT. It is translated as CSVRAIYTGELFF.

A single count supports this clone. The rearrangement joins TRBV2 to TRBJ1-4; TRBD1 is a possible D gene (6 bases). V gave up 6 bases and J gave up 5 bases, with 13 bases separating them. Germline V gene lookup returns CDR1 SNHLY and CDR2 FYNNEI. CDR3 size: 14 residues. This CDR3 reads CASSQDTGNEKLFF. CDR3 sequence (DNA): TGTGCCAGCAGCCAGGACACAGGGAATGAAAAACTGTTTTTT.

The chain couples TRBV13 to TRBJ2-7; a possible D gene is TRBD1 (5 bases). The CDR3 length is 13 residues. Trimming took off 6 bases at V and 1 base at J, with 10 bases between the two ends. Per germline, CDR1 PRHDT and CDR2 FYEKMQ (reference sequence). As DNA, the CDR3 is TGTGCCAGCAGTGTGGGGCGGTCCTACGAGCAGTACTTC. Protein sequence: CASSVGRSYEQYF.